The rows below give T cell receptor beta chains drawn from one sample of a study of prognosis after radiotherapy for stage I lung cancer. From the multiplex PCR reads, TCRdb called clonotypes with MiXCR, one entry per CDR3 protein. The sample consists of tens of thousands of distinct CDR3 sequences, around a third of them appearing once. The sample consisted of PBMCs, taken before or after stereotactic body radiation therapy (not recorded which). The receptors were sampled from a donor over 45 with non-small cell lung cancer. Each CDR3 is given with its conserved first and last residue. D genes are given only for firm matches. The size entry is marked missing in some rows and otherwise reads once, few, many or a size class.

many	TRBD2	TRBJ2-2	TRBV19	CASRSGGRARGGELFF	TGTGCCAGTAGATCTGGCGGGAGGGCCCGTGGCGGGGAGCTGTTTTTT
NA	TRBD2	TRBJ2-1	TRBV20-1	CSARGTSGMGLFDEQFF	TGCAGTGCTAGGGGGACTAGCGGGATGGGCCTTTTTGATGAGCAGTTCTTC
NA	TRBD2	TRBJ2-1	TRBV7-2	CASSLWVLAGAEEQFF	TGTGCCAGCAGCTTATGGGTACTAGCGGGAGCAGAGGAGCAGTTCTTC
many	NA	TRBJ1-6	TRBV6-2/TRBV6-3	CASGSRFSPLHF	TGTGCCAGCGGGTCGCGTTTTTCACCCCTCCACTTT
NA	NA	TRBJ2-3	TRBV2	CASTRDTATDTQYF	TGTGCCAGCACCCGGGACACGGCCACAGATACGCAGTATTTT
NA	NA	TRBJ2-2	TRBV7-3	CASSTGTNGGGGELFF	TGTGCCAGCAGCACAGGGACTAACGGAGGGGGCGGGGAGCTGTTTTTT
many	TRBD2	TRBJ2-1	TRBV20-1	CSARPGTSYNEQFF	TGCAGTGCTAGACCCGGGACTAGCTACAATGAGCAGTTCTTC
many	NA	TRBJ2-3	TRBV3-1	CASSQDFRFADTQYF	TGTGCCAGCAGCCAAGATTTTCGATTCGCGGATACGCAGTATTTT
NA	NA	TRBJ1-1	TRBV9	CASSPVQGWAFF	TGTGCCAGCAGCCCGGTTCAGGGATGGGCTTTCTTT
many	NA	TRBJ2-7	TRBV27	CASSLHGKSSYEQYF	TGTGCCAGCAGTTTACACGGAAAAAGCTCCTACGAGCAGTACTTC
many	NA	TRBJ1-6	TRBV6-1	CASSRRGGSSPLHF	TGTGCCAGCAGTCGGCGGGGGGGAAGTTCACCCCTCCACTTT
once	TRBD1	TRBJ1-3	TRBV6-1	CASGDRSTIYF	TGTGCCAGCGGGGACAGATCCACCATATATTTT
many	TRBD2	TRBJ2-2	TRBV10-3	CAISTGLAGTGELFF	TGTGCCATCAGTACAGGACTAGCGGGCACCGGGGAGCTGTTTTTT
many	NA	TRBJ1-2	TRBV7-2	CASSGGGEYYTF	TGTGCCAGTAGTGGGGGAGGGGAATACTACACCTTC
many	NA	TRBJ1-2	TRBV15	CATSRDLGRERGYTF	TGTGCCACCAGCAGAGATCTAGGCAGGGAGAGAGGCTACACCTTC
many	TRBD1	TRBJ1-2	TRBV5-1	CASSEPGTGGGYTF	TGCGCCAGCAGCGAACCAGGGACAGGGGGTGGCTACACCTTC
many	NA	TRBJ1-1	TRBV12-5	CASGPDGGKFTEAFF	TGTGCTAGTGGTCCGGACGGCGGGAAGTTCACTGAAGCTTTCTTT
once	NA	TRBJ2-3	TRBV5-1	CASSLEQDGDTQYF	TGCGCCAGCAGCTTGGAGCAGGATGGAGATACGCAGTATTTT
NA	TRBD2	TRBJ2-1	TRBV4-2	CASSHPAGTSGNEQFF	TGTGCCAGCAGCCACCCCGCCGGGACTAGCGGGAATGAGCAGTTCTTC
many	NA	TRBJ1-2	TRBV5-1	CASSTPRGDGYTF	TGCGCCAGCTCCACCCCCAGGGGAGATGGCTACACCTTC
many	TRBD1	TRBJ1-5	TRBV28	CAGKDREFNQPQHF	TGTGCCGGAAAGGACAGGGAATTTAATCAGCCCCAGCATTTT
once	NA	TRBJ1-5	TRBV6-1	CTRGGQLNQPQHF	TGTACCAGAGGAGGGCAGTTAAATCAGCCCCAGCATTTT
many	NA	TRBJ2-7	TRBV29-1	CSAGEYFYEQYF	TGCAGCGCAGGAGAATATTTCTACGAGCAGTACTTC
NA	TRBD2	TRBJ2-3	TRBV18	CASSPFIGRPTDTQYF	TGTGCCAGCTCACCATTTATCGGGAGGCCCACAGATACGCAGTATTTT